A single sample gave rise to the 30 T cell receptor beta chains below, sequenced in a study of Ad26.COV2.S vaccination and SARS-CoV-2 variants. This sample's treatment: approximately 18 received Ad26.COV2.S at low or high dose, single or two shots; 5 received placebo; per-sample allocation not given. Sampling was done on day 63 after the first vaccine or placebo injection. Profiling relied on immunoSEQ multiplex PCR, and the TCRdb table lists in-frame clones only, not all of them. Of 300,000 to 500,000 clones listed, 75% to 90% are singletons. Sequences were derived from peripheral blood, sampled in a trial of Ad26.COV2.S vaccine versus placebo. The receptor source for this set is a person between 18 and 65 years old who received the Ad26.COV2.S COVID-19 vaccine or a placebo.

This clone has just one count. The CDR3 spells CASSNPRTRLRGYNEQFF. For the CDR3, the DNA is TGTGCCAGCAGCAACCCCCGAACTCGTCTTAGGGGGTACAATGAGCAGTTCTTC. The chain combines TRBV7-6 with TRBJ2-1, with D possibly TRBD1 on 6 matching bases. The length of the CDR3 is 18 residues. The V gene's germline CDR1 is SGHVS and CDR2 FNYEAQ. Trimming cost V 5 bases and J 4 bases, with 24 bases left between them.

This clone was detected only a few times. Here the CDR3 reads CASSIWGIGANYGYTF. The CDR3 coding sequence is TGTGCCAGTAGTATCTGGGGGATTGGGGCAAACTATGGCTACACCTTC. The genes are TRBV19 and TRBJ1-2; a weak D match, TRBD1 (5 bases). This CDR3 has 16 amino acids. Trimming stripped 3 bases from V and 2 bases from J, with 16 bases between. Germline lookup yields CDR1 LNHDA and CDR2 SQIVND (reference sequence).

This clone was picked up one time. The chain combines TRBV6-5 with TRBJ1-2; D remains unclear. CDR3 length equals 13 residues. Germline V gives CDR1 MNHEY, CDR2 SVGAGI. With 3 bases removed from V and 2 bases from J, the gap between germline ends came to 7 bases. CDR3 in amino acids: CASSYDTNYGYTF. As DNA, the CDR3 is TGTGCCAGCAGTTATGACACCAACTATGGCTACACCTTC.

V usage is TRBV4-3 and J usage is TRBJ2-1, with D tentatively TRBD2 (7 bases). The CDR3 has 16 residues. Germline V lookup: CDR1 LGHNA, CDR2 YSLEER. Trimming left V 0 bases short and J 6 bases short, with 15 bases between. The CDR3 nucleotides read TGCGCCAGCAGCCAAGATAGAGGGGGGGCTATCAATGAGCAGTTCTTC. Translated: CASSQDRGGAINEQFF.

This clone was picked up one time. The chain is built from TRBV2 and TRBJ1-4; TRBD1 aligns across 9 bases. Germline CDR1 and CDR2: SNHLY and FYNNEI. The CDR3 extends over 13 amino acids. Germline trimming cut 7 bases from V and 8 bases from J; bases unmatched to any gene: 5. CDR3 region: CASKQGAREKLFF. In DNA form, the CDR3 reads TGTGCCAGCAAACAGGGGGCGCGAGAAAAACTGTTTTTT.

This chain uses TRBV7-2 with TRBJ2-7, with D perhaps TRBD2 (5 bases). Trimming took off 2 bases at V and 2 bases at J, with 13 bases between the two ends. The CDR3 has 15 residues. Looked up from germline, CDR1 is SGHTA and CDR2 is FQGNSA. This chain's CDR3 is CASSLRTPGTYEQYF. The CDR3 nucleotides read TGTGCCAGCAGCTTAAGGACCCCCGGGACCTACGAGCAGTACTTC.

V is TRBV6-5 and J is TRBJ2-1; tentative D call: TRBD2 (5 bases). V was clipped by 11 bases and J by 0 bases, with 14 bases between them. CDR1 MNHEY and CDR2 SVGAGI come from the germline V gene. This CDR3 contains 14 residues. CDR3 loop: CAGGSSGSYNEQFF. The CDR3 DNA follows: TGTGCCGGAGGAAGTTCGGGCTCCTACAATGAGCAGTTCTTC.

The V call is TRBV29-1, the J call TRBJ1-2; D is perhaps TRBD1 (5 bases). The CDR3 sequence is 13 residues long. CDR1 is SQVTM, CDR2 ANQGSEA, per germline. V lost 3 bases and J 4 bases, leaving 12 bases between the germline ends. CDR3 loop: CSVEQDIGYGYTF. The CDR3 DNA reads as TGCAGCGTTGAGCAGGACATAGGCTATGGCTACACCTTC. Looking up the rest from reference TRBV29-1 and TRBJ1-2 gives the full variable domain: SAVISQKPSRDICQRGTSLTIQCQVDSQVTMMFWYRQQPGQSLTLIATANQGSEATYESGFVIDKFPISRPNLTFSTLTVSNMSPEDSSIYLCSVEQDIGYGYTFGSGTRLTVV.

V usage is TRBV28 and J usage is TRBJ2-7; no reliable D call. This CDR3 is built from 10 residues. CDR1 and CDR2 (germline): MDHEN, SYDVKM. The germline V and J ends were trimmed by 3 bases and 5 bases, with 2 bases remaining between them. The DNA of the CDR3 is TGTGCCAGCAGTTTCCACGAGCAGTACTTC. Translated, it gives CASSFHEQYF.

This clone was counted once. The CDR3 is CASSFQGPTDTQYF. The CDR3 bases are TGTGCCAGCAGCTTTCAGGGACCCACAGATACGCAGTATTTT. The genes are TRBV11-3 and TRBJ2-3; D possibly matches TRBD1 or TRBD2 (5 bases each). The V end was cut by 3 bases, the J end by 2 bases, with 9 bases between. This CDR3 has 14 amino acids. The germline V gene has CDR1 SGHNT and CDR2 YENEEA.

The V and J genes are TRBV2 and TRBJ2-5; 7 nucleotides match TRBD1. J was trimmed by 2 bases and V by 3 bases; bases with no gene match: 0. The germline gives CDR1 SNHLY, CDR2 FYNNEI. The CDR3 contains 13 residues. The CDR3 DNA reads TGTGCCAGCAGTGAGGACAGGCAAGAGACCCAGTACTTC. Protein product: CASSEDRQETQYF.

The rearrangement joins TRBV5-1 to TRBJ1-3; no clear D. Germline V gene data show CDR1 as SGHRS and CDR2 as YFSETQ. V was trimmed by 4 bases and J by 0 bases, leaving 8 bases between them. This CDR3 comprises 14 residues. This CDR3 is CASSPTLSGNTIYF. CDR3 nucleotides: TGCGCCAGCAGCCCCACACTCTCTGGAAACACCATATATTTT.

This sequence joins TRBV18 and TRBJ1-5; D is possibly TRBD1 (6 bases). The CDR3 is 16 residues long. V lost 5 bases and J lost 6, with 20 bases in between. Per germline, CDR1 KGHSH and CDR2 LQKENI. CDR3 nucleotides: TGTGCCAGCTCAATTTCAGGGGTTTCTTGGGGTCAGCCCCAGCATTTT. This codes for CASSISGVSWGQPQHF.

This chain connects TRBV5-1 to TRBJ2-5, with unresolved D. The germline V and J ends were trimmed by 4 bases and 1 base, with 8 bases remaining between them. The germline V gene has CDR1 SGHRS and CDR2 YFSETQ. The CDR3 extends over 13 amino acids. CDR3 DNA: TGCGCCAGCAGCCCGTGGCTCCAAGAGACCCAGTACTTC. Encoded protein: CASSPWLQETQYF.

The J gene is TRBJ2-3, the V gene TRBV4-2; 8 nucleotides line up with TRBD2. Germline V gene lookup returns CDR1 LGHNA and CDR2 YNFKEQ. The junction had 9 bases not matched to a gene; V was cut back by 4 bases and J by 0 bases. There are 17 residues in the CDR3. In DNA form, the CDR3 reads TGTGCCAGCAGCCCAACGGGTCAGCGGGGGAGCACAGATACGCAGTATTTT. This encodes CASSPTGQRGSTDTQYF.

CDR3 protein: CASSLQGGEQFF. The CDR3 DNA is TGTGCCAGCAGTTTACAGGGAGGTGAGCAGTTCTTC. The chain uses TRBV27 and TRBJ2-1; weak D call: TRBD2 (6 bases). The CDR3 consists of 12 residues. The V end lost 2 bases, the J end lost 9 bases, and 8 bases lay between the germline ends. CDR1 MNHEY and CDR2 SMNVEV come from the germline V gene (reference sequence).

The rearrangement uses TRBV27 and TRBJ2-5, with 8 positions matching TRBD2. The CDR3 extends over 15 amino acids. Germline values: CDR1 MNHEY, CDR2 SMNVEV (reference sequence). The J segment lost 5 bases and the V segment lost 5 bases, leaving 10 bases of the junction unmatched. The CDR3 DNA reads as TGTGCCAGCAGTCCCTATGCGGGGGGCCACGAGACCCAGTACTTC. Encoded protein: CASSPYAGGHETQYF.

The chain couples TRBV5-5 to TRBJ1-2, with D perhaps matching TRBD1 (6 bases). The CDR3 has 14 residues. Germline lookup yields CDR1 SGHKS and CDR2 YYEKEE (reference sequence). Trimming took 6 bases from V and 7 from J, leaving 19 bases between them. CDR3 nucleotide sequence: TGTGCCAGCACCCCGGGGCAGGGGTGGGGTGGCTACACCTTC. This sequence encodes CASTPGQGWGGYTF.

This sequence joins TRBV3-1 (or the pseudogene TRBV3-2) and TRBJ2-1, with 11 bases fitting TRBD2. CDR1 is LGHDT and CDR2 is YNNKEL in the germline V gene (reference sequence). The CDR3 is 16 amino acids. V gave up 2 bases and J gave up 9 bases; unmatched junction bases: 9. The CDR3, as DNA: TGTGCCAGCAGCCAAAGGATAGCGGGGGGGTTTGGTGAGCAGTTCTTC. It codes for CASSQRIAGGFGEQFF.

The chain uses TRBV12-3 or TRBV12-4 and TRBJ2-1; TRBD2 might be the D (6 bases). With 3 bases removed from V and 11 bases from J, the gap between germline ends came to 8 bases. The CDR3 runs to 11 residues. The CDR3 sequence: CASSLRGQQFF. CDR3 nucleotide sequence: TGTGCCAGCAGTTTGCGGGGACAGCAGTTCTTC.

The chain is built from TRBV6-5 and TRBJ2-2; D uncertain. Deletions cut 11 bases from V and 4 bases from J, with 17 bases between. The CDR3 runs 14 residues. In germline, CDR1 is MNHEY, CDR2 SVGAGI. As DNA, the CDR3 is TGTGCCGGAGAGGACGCCCCAGGCACCGGGGAGCTGTTTTTT. Its translation is CAGEDAPGTGELFF.

The chain is built from TRBV4-2 and TRBJ2-2, with D possibly TRBD1 on 6 matching bases. This CDR3 spans 15 amino acids. Germline V gene sequence: CDR1 LGHNA, CDR2 YNFKEQ. Trimming took off 1 base at V and 2 bases at J, with 8 bases between the two ends. DNA of the CDR3: TGTGCCAGCAGCCAAGTACAGGGCAACACCGGGGAGCTGTTTTTT. Translating gives CASSQVQGNTGELFF.

This chain joins TRBV25-1 and TRBJ1-1; 7 bases agree with TRBD1. The CDR3 runs 15 residues. The germline gives CDR1 MGHDK, CDR2 SYGVNS. Germline trimming cut 4 bases from V and 1 base from J; bases unmatched to any gene: 6. The CDR3 here is CASSVQQGENTEAFF. For the CDR3, the DNA is TGTGCCAGCAGTGTACAGCAGGGGGAGAACACTGAAGCTTTCTTT.

The chain uses TRBV7-9 and TRBJ2-1, with 8 bases fitting TRBD2. The CDR3 loop spans 14 amino acids. Germline V gene data show CDR1 as SEHNR and CDR2 as FQNEAQ (reference sequence). Unmatched junction bases numbered 6, after V lost 5 bases and J lost 6 bases. In DNA form, the CDR3 reads TGTGCCAGCAGCCTACCGGGAGGGGGCAATGAGCAGTTCTTC. Translated, it gives CASSLPGGGNEQFF.

This clone was seen only once. The chain joins TRBV11-2 to TRBJ1-2; D may be TRBD1 (5 bases). The CDR3 covers 14 residues. From germline, CDR1 is SGHAT and CDR2 FQNNGV. V was cut by 5 bases and J by 0 bases, with 10 bases left in between. CDR3 loop: CASSMDTSNYGYTF. The CDR3 DNA follows: TGTGCCAGCAGCATGGACACCTCTAACTATGGCTACACCTTC.

This chain links TRBV7-2 with TRBJ2-7; TRBD2 aligns across 9 bases. The CDR3 is 15 amino acids. In germline, CDR1 is SGHTA, CDR2 FQGNSA. The J segment lost 5 bases and the V segment lost 5 bases, leaving 10 bases of the junction unmatched. CDR3 nucleotide sequence: TGTGCCAGCAGCCGTCCAGCGGGGGGAGCCAACGAGCAGTACTTC. This gives the protein CASSRPAGGANEQYF.

This chain uses TRBV19 with TRBJ1-5; D is perhaps TRBD1 (5 bases). Between the trimmed V and J ends, which lost 6 bases and 10 bases, there was a span of 25 bases. This CDR3 comprises 16 residues. The germline V gene encodes CDR1 LNHDA and CDR2 SQIVND (reference sequence). CDR3 in amino acids: CASSPSGGGHDRPQHF. DNA for the CDR3: TGTGCCAGTAGCCCAAGTGGGGGAGGGCACGATCGACCCCAGCATTTT.

This chain uses TRBV6-6 with TRBJ2-1; tentatively, D is TRBD2 (6 bases). CDR1 is MNHNY, CDR2 SVGAGI, per germline (reference sequence). The CDR3 has 15 residues. Trimming removed 4 bases at V and 0 bases at J, with 10 bases between. CDR3 protein: CASSFGGSSYNEQFF. The CDR3 nucleotides are TGTGCCAGCAGTTTCGGGGGATCCTCCTACAATGAGCAGTTCTTC.

The chain uses TRBV6-2 or TRBV6-3 and TRBJ2-4, with 7 nucleotides matching TRBD1. The CDR3 length is 16 residues. In germline, CDR1 is MNHEY, CDR2 SVGEGT. J gave up 3 bases and V 5 bases, and 10 bases lay outside the gene matches. The chain's CDR3 is CASSTRGRRDKNIQYF. CDR3 bases: TGTGCCAGCAGTACAAGGGGGCGCCGGGACAAAAACATTCAGTACTTC.

There are a few counts of this clone. The J gene is TRBJ1-2, the V gene TRBV19, with 7 bases that match TRBD1. The V and J ends lost 10 bases and 4 bases, in that order; junction bases with no gene match: 3. CDR1 is LNHDA and CDR2 is SQIVND in the germline V gene (reference sequence). The CDR3 is made up of 11 amino acids. As DNA, the CDR3 is TGTGCCACTAGACAGGGCTATGGCTACACCTTC. Protein product: CATRQGYGYTF.